This T cell receptor (beta chain) was recorded in a study of cytomegalovirus exposure and HLA in healthy donors. This PCR relied on a set of 60 Vbeta primers and 13 Jbeta primers. Profiling relied on immunoSEQ multiplex PCR, and the TCRdb table lists in-frame clones only, not all of them. The sample carries about 120,000 clones, over 60% recorded once. The CDR3 runs 15 residues. Germline V gene sequence: CDR1 MNHEY, CDR2 SVGAGI. V gave up 5 bases and J gave up 5 bases; unmatched junction bases: 4. Source material: PBMCs. This chain uses TRBV6-5 with TRBJ2-3; 13 bases map to TRBD2. The receptor was derived from a man in his late teens or twenties in good health and CMV-seropositive. CDR3 residues: CASSQLAGGRDTQYF. The CDR3 bases are TGTGCCAGCAGTCAACTAGCGGGGGGGCGAGATACGCAGTATTTT.